A selection of T cell receptor beta chains follows, all from one sample in a study of blood T cell repertoires in COVID-19. Libraries were prepared by immunoSEQ multiplex PCR; TCRdb keeps only in-frame clonotypes and omits some of them. The profile covers approximately 250,000 clones, with less than 90% appearing a single time and 3.5% to 5.5% taken by the ten largest. The sample comprised peripheral blood. These receptors were collected from a man aged 55 to 70 who had recovered from COVID-19. CDR3s include the opening cysteine and the closing phenylalanine or tryptophan. Fields, in order: V gene, clone size, J gene, D gene, CDR3 DNA, CDR3 protein. A D gene is named only where the DNA matches it firmly. Size tells how often a clone was seen (once, few, many) or the class of an expanded clone, and some rows leave it out.

TRBV12-5	-	TRBJ2-4	-	TGTGCTAGTGGTTTGGTGTTGGATTCGGAAATAGGAGTAGCCAAAAACATTCAGTACTTC	CASGLVLDSEIGVAKNIQYF
TRBV12-5	-	TRBJ2-5	TRBD2	TGTGCTAGTGGTTGGGAGGGCGGGGCCCAGTACTTC	CASGWEGGAQYF
TRBV2	-	TRBJ1-1	-	TGTGCGAGCAGCGGTTCGGGGAACACTGAAGCTTTCTTT	CASSGSGNTEAFF
TRBV9	once	TRBJ1-2	TRBD1	TGTGCCAGCAGCGAGGGGTTGTGGCAGGGGGCATCGGGCTACACCTTC	CASSEGLWQGASGYTF
TRBV28	-	TRBJ1-2	TRBD1	TGTGCCAGCAGTATCTACAGGGGGGGCTATGGCTACACCTTC	CASSIYRGGYGYTF
TRBV10-2	-	TRBJ2-5	-	TGCGCCAGCAGTGATGGAGGCTGGGAGACCCAGTACTTC	CASSDGGWETQYF
TRBV19	-	TRBJ1-1	TRBD1	TGTGCCAGTAAGCAGGACAGGGACCCGAACACTGAAGCTTTCTTT	CASKQDRDPNTEAFF
TRBV19	once	TRBJ2-2	-	TGTGCCAGTCGTCCGGGAGTGTGGACCGGGGAGCTGTTTTTT	CASRPGVWTGELFF
TRBV6-6	-	TRBJ1-6	TRBD1	TGTGCCAGCAGTAAGGGACAGGTCAATTCACCCCTCCACTTT	CASSKGQVNSPLHF
TRBV18	-	TRBJ2-7	-	TGTGCCAGCTCACCAATCGGGAGCTACGAGCAGTACTTC	CASSPIGSYEQYF
TRBV14	few	TRBJ2-7	-	TGTGCCAGCAGCCCCTCGGGCTTTGCCGCGGGCGAGCAGTACTTC	CASSPSGFAAGEQYF
TRBV12-1	-	TRBJ2-4	-	TGTGCCAGCAGCTTTGGGACCAAACCCGGGACACGGCGAAAAAACATTCAGTACTTC	CASSFGTKPGTRRKNIQYF